One T cell receptor beta chain is described in this entry. Its antigen is currently unknown. The entry originates in a study of shared clonotypes between healthy human individuals. Study details: CD8 memory received one plate per donor, CD8 naive two, CD4 memory three and CD4 naive three.

The CDR3 covers 15 residues. Germline V gene lookup returns CDR1 MGHDK and CDR2 SYGVNS. J lost 4 bases, V lost 2 bases, and 6 bases had no gene match. Study findings and constraints: Blood was the sole source, and tissue repertoires probably differ.

Using 200 ng DNA, 30,000 to 35,000 T cell genomes, the sorted-subset replicate PCRs were run. Original analysis: Filtering differed because ImmunoSEQ produced junction-only sequences that carried no quality scores. Here immunoSEQ multiplex PCR was the method, and the copy in TCRdb shows in-frame clones only, minus some. V and J calls and clone size are copied from that table; D and trimming were computed from the DNA. The table lists some 380,000 clones, roughly 96% of them singletons. The source is a man younger than 40 in good health. The sample was memory CD8+ T cells sorted from blood. Stated subset: CD45RO+ cells pooled with CCR7-negative TemRA cells. V and J are TRBV25-1 and TRBJ2-7; 9 bases line up with TRBD1. CDR3 DNA: TGTGCCAGCAGTGAAGGAGGGACAGGGAGGTACGAGCAGTACTTC. Translated, it gives CASSEGGTGRYEQYF.